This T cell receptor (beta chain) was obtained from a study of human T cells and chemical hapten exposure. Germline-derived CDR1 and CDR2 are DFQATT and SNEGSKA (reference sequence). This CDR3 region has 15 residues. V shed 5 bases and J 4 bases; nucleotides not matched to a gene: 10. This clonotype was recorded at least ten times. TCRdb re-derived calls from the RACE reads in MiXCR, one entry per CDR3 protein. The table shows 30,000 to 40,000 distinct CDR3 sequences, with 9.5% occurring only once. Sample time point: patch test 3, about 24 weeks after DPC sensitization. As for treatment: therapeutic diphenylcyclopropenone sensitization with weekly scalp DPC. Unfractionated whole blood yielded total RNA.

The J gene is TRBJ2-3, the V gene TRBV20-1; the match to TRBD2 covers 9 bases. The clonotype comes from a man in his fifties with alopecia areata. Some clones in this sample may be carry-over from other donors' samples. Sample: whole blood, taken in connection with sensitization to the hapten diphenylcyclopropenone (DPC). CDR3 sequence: CSASLVSGSADTQYF. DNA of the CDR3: TGCAGTGCTTCCTTGGTTAGCGGGAGCGCAGATACGCAGTATTTT.